This T cell receptor beta chain was recovered during a study of T cell responses to AZD1222 COVID-19 vaccine. Of note for this clone: Its target is unknown.

Study results and limitations: Spike-specific TCR repertoires showed rising breadth and depth after two AZD1222 doses.

Germline CDR1 DFQATT, CDR2 SNEGSKA (reference sequence). The CDR3 length is 15 residues. The germline V and J ends were trimmed by 3 bases and 4 bases, with 18 bases remaining between them. Data came from immunoSEQ multiplex PCR; TCRdb stores just in-frame clones and leaves some out. The repertoire has 150,000 to 200,000 clones, about 88% of them found once; the top ten carry roughly a quarter. The rearrangement uses TRBV20-1 and TRBJ2-5, with D possibly TRBD1 on 6 matching bases. This TCR was recovered from an adult who received the AZD1222 COVID-19 vaccine. The sample here was peripheral blood, taken 28 days after the second AZD1222 dose. CDR3 residues: CSASGTQGRGETQYF. The CDR3 region has the DNA TGCAGTGCTAGTGGTACACAGGGCCGGGGAGAGACCCAGTACTTC.